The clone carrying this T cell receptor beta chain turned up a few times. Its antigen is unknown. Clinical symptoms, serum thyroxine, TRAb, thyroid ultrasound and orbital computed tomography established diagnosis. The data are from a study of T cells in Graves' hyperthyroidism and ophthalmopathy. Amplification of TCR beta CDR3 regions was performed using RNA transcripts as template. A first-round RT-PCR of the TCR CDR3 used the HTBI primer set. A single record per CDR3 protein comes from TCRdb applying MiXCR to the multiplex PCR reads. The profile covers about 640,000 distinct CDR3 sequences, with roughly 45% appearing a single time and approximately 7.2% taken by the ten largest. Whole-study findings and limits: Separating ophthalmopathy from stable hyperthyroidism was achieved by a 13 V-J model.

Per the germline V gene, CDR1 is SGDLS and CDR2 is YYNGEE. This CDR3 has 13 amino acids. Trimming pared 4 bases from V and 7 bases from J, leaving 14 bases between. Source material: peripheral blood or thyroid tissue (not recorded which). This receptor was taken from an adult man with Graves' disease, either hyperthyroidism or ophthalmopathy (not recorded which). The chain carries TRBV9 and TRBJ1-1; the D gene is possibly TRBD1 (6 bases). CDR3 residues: CASSPAGALEAFF. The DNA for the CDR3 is TGTGCCAGCAGCCCAGCAGGGGCGCTTGAAGCTTTCTTT. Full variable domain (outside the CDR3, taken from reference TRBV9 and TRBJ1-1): DSGVTQTPKHLITATGQRVTLRCSPRSGDLSVYWYQQSLDQGLQFLIQYYNGEERAKGNILERFSAQQFPDLHSELNLSSLELGDSALYFCASSPAGALEAFFGQGTRLTVV.